A single sample gave rise to the 2 T cell receptor beta chains below, sequenced in a study of T cells in Graves' hyperthyroidism and ophthalmopathy. There were TCR beta CDR3 regions amplified from RNA transcripts. The HTBI set primed first-round TCR CDR3 RT-PCR. TCRdb processed the multiplex PCR reads anew with MiXCR; each CDR3 protein has one entry. The sample consists of about 700,000 distinct CDR3 sequences, 13% to 15% of them appearing once. Sequencing input: blood. These TCRs come from a woman younger than 35 with Graves' hyperthyroidism.

This clonotype showed up many times. This sequence joins TRBV7-2 and TRBJ2-5; D ambiguous. Trimming pared 1 base from V and 0 bases from J, leaving 9 bases between. This CDR3 is 15 amino acids long. CDR1 is SGHTA, CDR2 FQGNSA, per germline. CDR3 region: CASSLGGLYQETQYF. The CDR3 DNA reads as TGTGCCAGCAGCTTAGGTGGATTGTACCAAGAGACCCAGTACTTC.

There are a few counts of this clonotype. In DNA, the CDR3 is TGTGCCTGGAGTGTACAGGGGCGGGATTACAATGAGCAGTTCTTC. Its protein product is CAWSVQGRDYNEQFF. The chain recombines TRBV30 with TRBJ2-1; D is perhaps TRBD1 (7 bases). The CDR3 sequence is 15 residues long. V was shortened by 0 bases and J by 4 bases, with 13 bases between the two germline ends. Germline CDR1 is GTSNPN and CDR2 is SVGIG (reference sequence).